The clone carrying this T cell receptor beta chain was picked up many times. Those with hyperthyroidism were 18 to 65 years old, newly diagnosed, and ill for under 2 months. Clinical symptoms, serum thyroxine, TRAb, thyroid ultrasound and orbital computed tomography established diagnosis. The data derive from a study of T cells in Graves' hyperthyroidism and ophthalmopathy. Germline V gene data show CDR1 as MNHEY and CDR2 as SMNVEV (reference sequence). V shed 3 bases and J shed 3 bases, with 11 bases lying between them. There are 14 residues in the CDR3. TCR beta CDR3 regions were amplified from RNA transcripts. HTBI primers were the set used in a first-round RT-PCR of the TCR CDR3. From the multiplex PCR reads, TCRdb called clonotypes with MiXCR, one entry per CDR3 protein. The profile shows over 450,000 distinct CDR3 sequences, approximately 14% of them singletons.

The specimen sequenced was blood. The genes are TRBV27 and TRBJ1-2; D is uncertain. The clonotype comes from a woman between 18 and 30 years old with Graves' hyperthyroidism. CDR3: CASSFTISHYGYTF. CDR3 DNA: TGTGCCAGCAGTTTTACCATTTCCCACTATGGCTACACCTTC.